This is a list of T cell receptor beta chains from one sample in a study of blood T cell repertoires in COVID-19. Clones were read by immunoSEQ multiplex PCR, and TCRdb kept only the in-frame ones, dropping some. The sample lists around 190,000 clones, approximately 91% occurring once. Sample: peripheral blood. These receptors all stem from a man between 50 and 59 years old with COVID-19, enrolled during active disease. Each CDR3 is given with its conserved first and last residue. The D gene is left open where the match is weak. Clone size appears in some rows only: once, few, many, or a class for an expanded clone.

J | V | D | size | CDR3 | DNA
TRBJ2-7 | TRBV28 | TRBD1 | few | CASSTPGTGSYEQYF | TGTGCCAGCAGTACCCCCGGGACAGGCTCCTACGAGCAGTACTTC
TRBJ2-1 | TRBV24-1 | . | . | CATSDPRGSYNEQFF | TGTGCCACCAGTGATCCCCGGGGCTCCTACAATGAGCAGTTCTTC
TRBJ1-1 | TRBV24-1 | TRBD1 | . | CATQKGARDTEAFF | TGTGCCACCCAGAAGGGGGCGAGGGACACTGAAGCTTTCTTT
TRBJ2-7 | TRBV3-1/TRBV3-2 | TRBD2 | . | CASTLAGRNEQYF | TGTGCCAGCACCCTAGCGGGACGGAACGAGCAGTACTTC
TRBJ1-1 | TRBV29-1 | . | . | CSVMSERGNTEAFF | TGCAGCGTCATGTCAGAACGGGGGAACACTGAAGCTTTCTTT
TRBJ2-1 | TRBV27 | . | . | CASSLDRQLYNEQFF | TGTGCCAGCAGTTTAGATCGACAGCTCTACAATGAGCAGTTCTTC
TRBJ1-2 | TRBV6-4 | . | few | CASRRDYGYTF | TGTGCCAGCAGAAGAGACTATGGCTACACCTTC
TRBJ2-1 | TRBV2 | TRBD2 | . | CASSPGLAATLF | TGTGCCAGCAGTCCCGGACTAGCGGCAACACTCTTC
TRBJ1-1 | TRBV19 | . | . | CASSMTGFPEAFF | TGTGCCAGTAGTATGACCGGGTTTCCTGAAGCTTTCTTT
TRBJ1-2 | TRBV10-3 | TRBD1 | . | CAIKGAYGYTF | TGTGCCATCAAGGGGGCCTATGGCTACACCTTC
TRBJ2-7 | TRBV5-4 | . | . | CASSGRSEQYF | TGTGCCAGCAGTGGGAGAAGCGAGCAGTACTTC
TRBJ2-2 | TRBV5-1 | . | . | CASSPQIGSGELFF | TGCGCCAGCAGCCCACAAATTGGTTCCGGGGAGCTGTTTTTT
TRBJ2-7 | TRBV5-1 | . | . | CASQLYEQYF | TGCGCCAGCCAACTCTACGAGCAGTACTTC
TRBJ2-1 | TRBV18 | . | . | CASSRTTGSLNEQFF | TGTGCCAGCTCACGAACCACAGGGTCCCTAAATGAGCAGTTCTTC
TRBJ2-3 | TRBV2 | . | . | CASPGVADTQYF | TGTGCCAGCCCCGGGGTAGCAGATACGCAGTATTTT